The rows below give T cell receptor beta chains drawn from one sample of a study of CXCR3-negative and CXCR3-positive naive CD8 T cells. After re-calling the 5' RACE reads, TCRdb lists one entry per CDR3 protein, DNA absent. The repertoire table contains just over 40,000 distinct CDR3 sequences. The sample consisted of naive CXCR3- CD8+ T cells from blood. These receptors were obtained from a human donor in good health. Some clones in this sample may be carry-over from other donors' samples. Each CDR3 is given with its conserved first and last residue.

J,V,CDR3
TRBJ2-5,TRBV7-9,CASSSTPTPETQYF
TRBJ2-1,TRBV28,CARRRRDRGYNEQFF
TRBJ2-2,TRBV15,CATSRDGEVAGELFF
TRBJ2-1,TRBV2,CASSEIPGVARQFF
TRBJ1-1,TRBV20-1,CSARGYDGASVNTEAFF
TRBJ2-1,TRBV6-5,CASSYGRANEQFF
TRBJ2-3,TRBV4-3,CASSQTEDGPSTDTQYF
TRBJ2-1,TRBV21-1,CASSKGWEISYNEQFF
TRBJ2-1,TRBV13,CASSLGREGKNEQFF
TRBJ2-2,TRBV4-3,CASSQEGRGAAGELFF
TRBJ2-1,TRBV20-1,CSARGSGGIYNEQFF
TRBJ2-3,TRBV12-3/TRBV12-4,CASSLHGSTDTQYF
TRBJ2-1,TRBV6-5,CASGGGTGPYNEQFF